Shown below are 24 T cell receptor beta chains from a single sample sequenced in a study of blood T cell repertoires in COVID-19. TCRdb's copy holds only in-frame clones and misses some; the assay was immunoSEQ multiplex PCR. The data show about 66,000 clones, with nearly 90% seen just once and nearly 4% held by the top ten. The sample was peripheral blood. These receptors originate from an older man with acute or convalescent COVID-19.

The chain has TRBV9 and TRBJ1-2, with 10 bases lining up with TRBD1. V shed 2 bases and J 3 bases; nucleotides not matched to a gene: 1. The CDR3 contains 14 residues. Germline V CDR1 and CDR2: SGDLS, YYNGEE. CDR3 nucleotides: TGTGCCAGCAGCGTCGGGACAGGGGACTATGGCTACACCTTC. Its protein product is CASSVGTGDYGYTF.

V is TRBV3-1 (or the pseudogene TRBV3-2) and J is TRBJ1-2, with 7 bases fitting TRBD1. V lost 0 bases and J lost 5; bases outside the gene matches: 6. The CDR3 has 15 amino acids. CDR1 and CDR2 (germline): LGHDT, YNNKEL (reference sequence). CDR3 protein: CASSQDWTDRYGYTF. In nucleotides, the CDR3 is TGTGCCAGCAGCCAAGACTGGACGGACAGGTATGGCTACACCTTC.

The gene calls are TRBV5-8 and TRBJ2-2; D possibly corresponds to TRBD2 (6 bases). This CDR3 contains 16 residues. Looked up from germline, CDR1 is SGHTS and CDR2 is YDEGEE. The V end lost 4 bases, the J end lost 0 bases, and 13 bases lay between the germline ends. CDR3 protein: CASSPGLITNTGELFF. The CDR3 coding sequence is TGTGCCAGCAGCCCCGGACTAATTACGAACACCGGGGAGCTGTTTTTT.

This chain uses TRBV6-2 or TRBV6-3 with TRBJ2-7, with a possible D match to TRBD2 (5 bases). The CDR3 is 15 residues long. V was clipped by 6 bases and J by 4 bases, with 19 bases between them. In germline, CDR1 is MNHEY, CDR2 SVGEGT. CDR3 residues: CASSRTPGTKYEQYF. The CDR3 nucleotides read TGTGCCAGCAGCCGCACCCCGGGAACTAAATACGAGCAGTACTTC.

Only a few counts were recorded for this clone. The chain is built from TRBV12-3 or TRBV12-4 and TRBJ1-5; no clear D. CDR3 length: 13 residues. V was clipped by 3 bases and J by 1 base, with 4 bases between them. The CDR3 here is CASSLRSNQPQHF. The DNA of the CDR3 is TGTGCCAGCAGTTTGAGAAGCAATCAGCCCCAGCATTTT.

The chain uses TRBV7-2 and TRBJ1-5; the D is unclear. The CDR3 is made up of 15 amino acids. Germline CDR1 and CDR2: SGHTA and FQGNSA. Trimming cost V 5 bases and J 7 bases, with 18 bases left between them. The CDR3 here is CASSPIRGMGQPQHF. CDR3 sequence (DNA): TGTGCCAGCAGCCCGATTCGGGGAATGGGGCAGCCCCAGCATTTT.

V usage is TRBV19 and J usage is TRBJ1-2, with 9 bases aligning to TRBD1. The ends lost 5 bases at V and 4 bases at J; junction bases unmatched: 5. Germline CDR1 and CDR2: LNHDA and SQIVND (reference sequence). The CDR3 consists of 14 residues. The CDR3 sequence is CASSSRTGVYGYTF. In DNA, the CDR3 is TGTGCCAGTAGTTCCAGGACAGGGGTCTATGGCTACACCTTC.

The CDR3 nucleotides read TGTGCTAGTGGTTTGGCTGCCGGGACAGGGAACACCATATATTTT. Protein: CASGLAAGTGNTIYF. The genes are TRBV12-5 and TRBJ1-3, with 9 bases fitting TRBD1. The V gene end was trimmed by 1 base and the J gene end by 7 bases; junction bases not matched to a gene: 5. Germline CDR1 is LGHNT and CDR2 is FRNRAP. CDR3 length: 15 amino acids.

Only one count was recorded for this clone. The genes are TRBV9 and TRBJ2-2, with 9 bases identical to TRBD1. Germline lookup yields CDR1 SGDLS and CDR2 YYNGEE. This CDR3 has 16 residues. Germline trimming cut 4 bases from V and 1 base from J; bases unmatched to any gene: 5. Here the CDR3 DNA reads TGTGCCAGCAGCAGACGGGACAGGGTGAACACCGGGGAGCTGTTTTTT. Its protein product is CASSRRDRVNTGELFF.

This clone was recorded once. CDR3 nucleotide sequence: TGTGCCAGCAGCGTCGACAGGGGGCTAAGTTCACCCCTCCACTTT. It specifies CASSVDRGLSSPLHF. The chain joins TRBV9 to TRBJ1-6, with TRBD1 identical over 10 bases. Trimming cost V 2 bases and J 9 bases; bases outside gene matches: 5. The CDR3 runs 15 residues. Germline assignment: CDR1 SGDLS and CDR2 YYNGEE.

This chain links TRBV5-6 with TRBJ1-4, with D possibly being TRBD1 (5 bases). The V and J ends lost 4 bases and 8 bases respectively, with 18 bases between them. Germline V lookup: CDR1 SGHDT, CDR2 YYEEEE. The CDR3 covers 15 residues. The CDR3 DNA sequence: TGTGCCAGCAGCGGGGGGATGCAGGTACAGGAAAAACTGTTTTTT. This sequence encodes CASSGGMQVQEKLFF.

In nucleotides, the CDR3 is TGTGCCAGCAGTTACTCGACAGGGGTTAATTCACCCCTCCACTTT. Translation: CASSYSTGVNSPLHF. This chain joins TRBV6-5 and TRBJ1-6; 8 bases agree with TRBD1. After removal of 0 bases from V and 6 bases from J, the junction contained 1 base not matched to a gene. The CDR3 has 15 residues. Per germline, CDR1 MNHEY and CDR2 SVGAGI.

V usage is TRBV25-1 and J usage is TRBJ1-4; TRBD1 might be the D (6 bases). The CDR3 contains 15 residues. Germline V gene lookup returns CDR1 MGHDK and CDR2 SYGVNS. V was cut by 0 bases and J by 8 bases, with 13 bases left in between. CDR3 bases: TGTGCCAGCAGTGAATACGGGGGGCTGGAGGAAAAACTGTTTTTT. It encodes CASSEYGGLEEKLFF.

The chain has TRBV6-4 and TRBJ2-1; the match to TRBD2 covers 8 bases. Germline V CDR1 and CDR2: MRHNA, SNTAGT. Losses at the gene ends were 4 bases for V and 12 bases for J; bases not matched to a gene: 5. The CDR3 totals 12 residues. DNA of the CDR3: TGTGCCAGCAGTGCCGCGGGGGGTAGGCAGTTCTTC. Its translation: CASSAAGGRQFF.

The chain has TRBV6-1 and TRBJ1-6; D might be TRBD1 (6 bases). The CDR3 spans 15 residues. The germline V gene encodes CDR1 MNHNS and CDR2 SASEGT. The V end lost 1 base, the J end lost 8 bases, and 12 bases lay between the germline ends. For the CDR3, the DNA is TGTGCCAGCAGTGAAGAGGGGGGGGCGGATTCACCCCTCCACTTT. This encodes CASSEEGGADSPLHF.

On this clone itself: Relative to the germline gene, one junction end is altered; a read error may explain this. The rearrangement uses TRBV6-2 or TRBV6-3 and TRBJ1-2; 8 nucleotides align to TRBD1. Germline V gene data show CDR1 as MNHEY and CDR2 as SVGEGT. The CDR3 totals 14 residues. The CDR3 loop reads CASSPRDRRLTAPF. The CDR3 DNA sequence: TGTGCCAGCAGTCCACGGGACAGGCGACTTACGGCACCCTTC.

The V call is TRBV19, the J call TRBJ2-1; 12 bases line up with TRBD2. Per the germline V gene, CDR1 is LNHDA and CDR2 is SQIVND (reference sequence). The CDR3 length is 15 residues. J lost 3 bases, V lost 5 bases, and 2 bases had no gene match. For the CDR3, the DNA is TGTGCCAGTAGTCTAGCGGGGGGGATCTACAATGAGCAGTTCTTC. Protein sequence: CASSLAGGIYNEQFF.

This chain connects TRBV28 to TRBJ1-6; 9 bases fit TRBD1. The V gene's germline CDR1 is MDHEN and CDR2 SYDVKM. J gave up 8 bases and V 5 bases, and 7 bases lay outside the gene matches. The CDR3 has 15 amino acids. The CDR3 DNA follows: TGTGCCAGCAGTCCTAACAGGGGGCGGGATTCACCCCTCCACTTT. It translates to CASSPNRGRDSPLHF.

This chain connects TRBV7-2 to TRBJ2-3, with a tentative D call TRBD2 (7 bases). This CDR3 spans 15 amino acids. The ends were cut back, 1 base at V and 1 base at J, with 9 bases in the middle. The V gene's germline CDR1 is SGHTA and CDR2 FQGNSA. The CDR3 loop is CASSLVGGGTDTQYF. CDR3 in DNA: TGTGCCAGCAGCTTAGTAGGGGGGGGCACAGATACGCAGTATTTT.

This clone was seen only once. The CDR3 reads CASSLAGTSGGSSYNEQFF. The CDR3 nucleotides are TGTGCCAGCAGCTTAGCAGGGACTAGCGGGGGAAGCTCCTACAATGAGCAGTTCTTC. V is TRBV7-2 and J is TRBJ2-1, with 14 bases lining up with TRBD2. This CDR3 region has 19 residues. V dropped 0 bases and J dropped 0; count of bases not matched to a gene: 4. Looked up from germline, CDR1 is SGHTA and CDR2 is FQGNSA.

The V gene is TRBV20-1, the J gene TRBJ1-2; D might be TRBD1 (5 bases). Germline V gene data show CDR1 as DFQATT and CDR2 as SNEGSKA (reference sequence). Trimming took off 6 bases at V and 13 bases at J, with 15 bases between the two ends. The CDR3 loop spans 10 amino acids. The CDR3 sequence: CSAETEASTF. The CDR3 bases are TGCAGTGCAGAGACAGAGGCGTCCACCTTC.

The chain is built from TRBV9 and TRBJ1-4; D is unclear. V was clipped by 0 bases and J by 4 bases, with 7 bases between them. In germline, CDR1 is SGDLS, CDR2 YYNGEE. The CDR3 loop spans 14 amino acids. The CDR3 sequence: CASSVAGNNEKLFF. In nucleotides, the CDR3 is TGTGCCAGCAGCGTAGCGGGTAATAATGAAAAACTGTTTTTT.

The chain employs TRBV13 and TRBJ2-7; 10 bases are a match to TRBD1. CDR3 length: 16 residues. Losses at the gene ends were 3 bases for V and 2 bases for J; bases not matched to a gene: 7. CDR1 and CDR2 from the germline V gene are PRHDT and FYEKMQ (reference sequence). For the CDR3, the DNA is TGTGCCAGCAGCTTGGACAGGGGGGGGGCGACCTACGAGCAGTACTTC. Protein: CASSLDRGGATYEQYF. The whole variable domain, remainder taken from reference TRBV13 and TRBJ2-7, is AAGVIQSPRHLIKEKRETATLKCYPIPRHDTVYWYQQGPGQDPQFLISFYEKMQSDKGSIPDRFSAQQFSDYHSELNMSSLELGDSALYFCASSLDRGGATYEQYFGPGTRLTVT.

The gene calls are TRBV6-2 or TRBV6-3 and TRBJ2-1; 10 bases map to TRBD1. CDR1 and CDR2 (germline): MNHEY, SVGEGT. The CDR3 spans 17 residues. J was trimmed by 6 bases and V by 1 base; bases with no gene match: 9. The CDR3 DNA follows: TGTGCCAGCAGTTACTGGGCGACAGGGGGCGCTAGCAATGAGCAGTTCTTC. This translates into CASSYWATGGASNEQFF.